The 9 T cell receptor beta chains below were found in one sample sequenced in a study of cytomegalovirus exposure and HLA in healthy donors. The PCR employed 60 Vbeta primers together with 13 Jbeta primers. The data were produced by immunoSEQ multiplex PCR, yet TCRdb's version contains in-frame clones alone and is incomplete. Among about 110,000 clones listed, 81% were seen once. Specimen: PBMCs. The receptors derive from a woman aged 30 to 39 in good health and CMV-seronegative.

The chain carries TRBV5-1 and TRBJ2-5; the D is unclear. V was clipped by 2 bases and J by 5 bases, with 10 bases between them. The CDR3 has 13 residues. Per germline, CDR1 SGHRS and CDR2 YFSETQ. CDR3 region: CASSLNIGETQYF. CDR3 coding DNA: TGCGCCAGCAGCTTAAATATCGGGGAGACCCAGTACTTC.

This chain connects TRBV6-1 to TRBJ2-2, with TRBD2 identical over 9 bases. The germline gives CDR1 MNHNS, CDR2 SASEGT. V lost 7 bases, J lost 8 bases, and 8 bases stayed unmatched. This CDR3 spans 14 amino acids. The CDR3 sequence is CASISGSWVGELFF. CDR3 sequence (DNA): TGTGCCAGCATTAGCGGGAGCTGGGTTGGGGAGCTGTTTTTT.

CDR3 in amino acids: CASSSRDSIEKLFF. CDR3 coding DNA: TGTGCCAGCAGCTCACGGGACAGCATTGAAAAACTGTTTTTT. The gene calls are TRBV5-4 and TRBJ1-4, with TRBD1 matching over 7 bases. V lost 3 bases and J lost 7; bases outside the gene matches: 6. Germline CDR1 is SGHNT and CDR2 is YYREEE (reference sequence). The CDR3 length is 14 residues.

The chain couples TRBV6-5 to TRBJ1-6; TRBD1 matches at 7 bases. The V gene's germline CDR1 is MNHEY and CDR2 SVGAGI. J lost 3 bases, V lost 0 bases, and 2 bases had no gene match. The CDR3 has 16 amino acids. CDR3 region: CASSYSRQGYNSPLHF. The DNA for the CDR3 is TGTGCCAGCAGTTACTCGAGACAGGGCTATAATTCACCCCTCCACTTT.

The chain couples TRBV4-1 to TRBJ2-1, with 7 bases matching TRBD2. The CDR3 is 15 residues long. Germline V gene data show CDR1 as MGHRA and CDR2 as YSYEKL. The ends lost 7 bases at V and 1 base at J; junction bases unmatched: 7. The CDR3 loop is CASTTLGGSYNEQFF. DNA for the CDR3: TGCGCCAGCACCACCCTGGGGGGGTCCTACAATGAGCAGTTCTTC.

The sample holds a few counts of this clone. This chain uses TRBV6-1 with TRBJ2-5, with 10 bases aligning to TRBD2. The end of the DNA fits TRBJ2-7 better, so the J call may be wrong. CDR1 and CDR2 (germline): MNHNS, SASEGT. The CDR3 has 14 residues. CDR3 residues: CATTSSGRRYEQYF. CDR3 DNA sequence: TGTGCCACCACTTCTAGCGGGAGACGGTACGAGCAGTACTTC.

V is TRBV18 and J is TRBJ1-2, with 7 positions matching TRBD1. After removal of 2 bases from V and 1 base from J, the junction contained 4 bases not matched to a gene. The CDR3 extends over 15 amino acids. Germline V gene data show CDR1 as KGHSH and CDR2 as LQKENI. In DNA form, the CDR3 reads TGTGCCAGCTCACCAGCAGGGGGGATTAACTATGGCTACACCTTC. It codes for CASSPAGGINYGYTF.

This clone was counted once. The V and J genes are TRBV4-1 and TRBJ2-2; D is possibly TRBD1 (6 bases). Trimming took off 4 bases at V and 6 bases at J, with 12 bases between the two ends. Germline lookup yields CDR1 MGHRA and CDR2 YSYEKL. The CDR3 is 14 amino acids. The CDR3 loop is CASSRRGDPGELFF. The CDR3 DNA sequence: TGCGCCAGCAGCCGCAGGGGTGATCCCGGGGAGCTGTTTTTT.

This chain uses TRBV7-9 with TRBJ2-5; 10 bases are shared with TRBD2. Judging by the DNA end, TRBJ2-7 fits better; the J call may be wrong. The CDR3 is 15 amino acids. Germline V gene data show CDR1 as SEHNR and CDR2 as FQNEAQ (reference sequence). CDR3: CASSPLAGDPYEQYF. CDR3 nucleotides: TGTGCCAGCAGCCCTCTAGCGGGAGACCCCTACGAGCAGTACTTC.